This TCR beta chain emerged from a study of blood T cell repertoires in COVID-19. Trimming cost V 4 bases and J 2 bases; bases outside gene matches: 4. Germline loops: CDR1 SQVTM, CDR2 ANQGSEA. The CDR3 is 17 residues long. Authors' data handling: Nucleated cell counts were estimated from reference gene primer amplification. Assay: immunoSEQ multiplex PCR; the TCRdb copy retains only in-frame clones and omits some. The V and J calls and clone size are taken from that table; D and trimming were inferred from the DNA. Seen here are some 200,000 clones, roughly nine tenths observed once, and the top ten hold 0.7% to 0.8%.

The genes are TRBV29-1 and TRBJ2-2; 16 bases align to TRBD2. Sequencing was carried out using peripheral blood. This clonotype originated in a woman in her sixties or seventies with acute or convalescent COVID-19. CDR3 region: CSVGGLAGGPNTGELFF. CDR3 sequence (DNA): TGCAGCGTTGGGGGACTAGCGGGAGGGCCAAACACCGGGGAGCTGTTTTTT.